The present entry profiles one TCR beta chain with its context. The junction departs from germline at one end; a sequencing error may be responsible. Amplification of TCR beta CDR3 regions used RNA as the template. With the HTBI primer set, the TCR CDR3 went through a first round of RT-PCR. TCRdb called the multiplex PCR reads again in MiXCR, with one record for every CDR3 protein. The sample records over 700,000 distinct CDR3 sequences, more than 30% being singletons. The CDR3 is made up of 15 amino acids. CDR1 is SGDLS and CDR2 is YYNGEE in the germline V gene. This sample stems from a study of T cells in Graves' hyperthyroidism and ophthalmopathy.

Sequences were obtained from blood. The receptor's source is a man between 18 and 35 years old with Graves' hyperthyroidism. The rearrangement joins TRBV9 to TRBJ1-1, with D possibly being TRBD1 (5 bases). CDR3 residues: CASSLQDISNTEAFF. CDR3 sequence (DNA): TGCGCCAGCAGCCTCCAGGACATCTCGAACACTGAAGCTTTCTTT.